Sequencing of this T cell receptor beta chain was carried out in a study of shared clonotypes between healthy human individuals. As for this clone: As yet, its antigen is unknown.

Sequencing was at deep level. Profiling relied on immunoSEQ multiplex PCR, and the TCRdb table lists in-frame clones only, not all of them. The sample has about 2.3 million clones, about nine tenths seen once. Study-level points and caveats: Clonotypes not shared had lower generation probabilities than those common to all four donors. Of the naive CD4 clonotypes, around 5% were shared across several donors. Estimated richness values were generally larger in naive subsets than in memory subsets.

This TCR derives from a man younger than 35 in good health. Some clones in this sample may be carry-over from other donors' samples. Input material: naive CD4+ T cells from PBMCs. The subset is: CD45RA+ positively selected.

CDR3 amino acids: CASSLEQGPYGYTF. CDR3 bases: TGCGCCAGCAGCTTGGAACAGGGTCCCTATGGCTACACCTTC. This chain uses TRBV5-1 with TRBJ1-2; a possible D gene is TRBD1 (6 bases). The CDR3 runs 14 residues. The germline CDR1 and CDR2 sequences are SGHRS and YFSETQ. V was trimmed by 0 bases and J by 4 bases, leaving 10 bases between them.